These T cell receptor beta chains were read from a single sample in a study of blood T cells in healthy people across ages. From the 5' RACE reads, TCRdb called clonotypes with MiXCR, one entry per CDR3 protein. The sample lists roughly 650,000 distinct CDR3 sequences, about a third occurring once. The specimen was blood. The receptors were sampled from an elderly woman in good health. CDR3s include the opening cysteine and the closing phenylalanine or tryptophan. Fields, in order: V gene, D gene, J gene, clone size, CDR3 protein, CDR3 DNA. The D gene is left open where the match is weak. The listing skips clone size in some rows; elsewhere it reads once, few, many or a size class.

v_call: TRBV12-3/TRBV12-4; d_call: .; j_call: TRBJ1-1; clone_size: many; cdr3_aa: CASSLSTGWNTEAFF; cdr3_nt: TGTGCCAGCAGTTTGAGTACCGGGTGGAACACTGAAGCTTTCTTT
v_call: TRBV29-1; d_call: .; j_call: TRBJ1-1; clone_size: few; cdr3_aa: CSAKRGQAYNTEAFF; cdr3_nt: TGCAGCGCCAAGAGAGGTCAGGCCTATAACACTGAAGCTTTCTTT
v_call: TRBV15; d_call: .; j_call: TRBJ1-3; clone_size: .; cdr3_aa: CATSRDGGSGNTIYF; cdr3_nt: TGTGCCACCAGCAGAGATGGGGGTTCTGGAAACACCATATATTTT
v_call: TRBV12-3/TRBV12-4; d_call: TRBD2; j_call: TRBJ2-1; clone_size: many; cdr3_aa: CASSAGEIRFYEQFF; cdr3_nt: TGTGCCAGCAGCGCGGGGGAGATACGCTTCTATGAGCAGTTCTTC
v_call: TRBV4-3; d_call: TRBD1; j_call: TRBJ1-2; clone_size: few; cdr3_aa: CASSQEGGGGPYGYTF; cdr3_nt: TGCGCCAGCAGCCAAGAAGGCGGAGGGGGCCCCTATGGCTACACCTTC
v_call: TRBV5-1; d_call: .; j_call: TRBJ2-3; clone_size: many; cdr3_aa: CASSHQSTDTQYF; cdr3_nt: TGCGCCAGCAGCCACCAAAGCACAGATACGCAGTATTTT
v_call: TRBV4-3; d_call: .; j_call: TRBJ1-1; clone_size: few; cdr3_aa: CASSRGVNDEAFF; cdr3_nt: TGCGCCAGCAGCCGCGGGGTGAATGATGAAGCTTTCTTT
v_call: TRBV4-2; d_call: .; j_call: TRBJ2-3; clone_size: many; cdr3_aa: CASSQDPGGDADTQYF; cdr3_nt: TGTGCCAGCAGCCAAGATCCCGGCGGGGACGCAGATACGCAGTATTTT
v_call: TRBV14; d_call: .; j_call: TRBJ1-2; clone_size: .; cdr3_aa: CASSQSADQYGYTF; cdr3_nt: TGTGCCAGCAGCCAAAGTGCGGACCAATATGGCTACACCTTC
v_call: TRBV7-2; d_call: .; j_call: TRBJ1-2; clone_size: many; cdr3_aa: CASSLHLNYGYTF; cdr3_nt: TGTGCCAGCAGCCTACACTTGAACTATGGCTACACCTTC
v_call: TRBV28; d_call: .; j_call: TRBJ2-5; clone_size: .; cdr3_aa: CASSLWRGGLETQYF; cdr3_nt: TGTGCCAGCAGTTTATGGCGTGGGGGGCTAGAGACCCAGTACTTC
v_call: TRBV7-2; d_call: .; j_call: TRBJ1-6; clone_size: many; cdr3_aa: CASSLTPGMGNSPLHF; cdr3_nt: TGTGCCAGCAGCTTAACCCCCGGGATGGGCAATTCACCCCTCCACTTT
v_call: TRBV7-9; d_call: .; j_call: TRBJ2-7; clone_size: many; cdr3_aa: CASSLAKGLDSRSYEQYF; cdr3_nt: TGTGCCAGCAGCTTAGCTAAGGGACTTGACAGTCGTTCCTACGAGCAGTACTTC
v_call: TRBV2; d_call: .; j_call: TRBJ2-5; clone_size: .; cdr3_aa: CASSIGWQTQYF; cdr3_nt: TGTGCCAGTTCCATAGGCTGGCAGACCCAGTACTTC
v_call: TRBV10-3; d_call: .; j_call: TRBJ2-7; clone_size: many; cdr3_aa: CATAVRGAAYEQYF; cdr3_nt: TGTGCCACCGCCGTTCGGGGGGCGGCCTACGAGCAGTACTTC
v_call: TRBV7-2; d_call: TRBD1; j_call: TRBJ1-6; clone_size: many; cdr3_aa: CASSLRDRVNSPLHF; cdr3_nt: TGTGCCAGCAGCTTAAGAGACAGGGTTAATTCACCCCTCCACTTT
v_call: TRBV10-3; d_call: .; j_call: TRBJ1-5; clone_size: few; cdr3_aa: CAISESEGEGNQPQHF; cdr3_nt: TGTGCCATCAGTGAGTCAGAGGGGGAGGGCAATCAGCCCCAGCATTTT
v_call: TRBV12-5; d_call: .; j_call: TRBJ1-2; clone_size: .; cdr3_aa: CASGWGGYGYTF; cdr3_nt: TGTGCTAGTGGTTGGGGGGGCTATGGCTACACCTTC
v_call: TRBV7-8; d_call: .; j_call: TRBJ1-6; clone_size: many; cdr3_aa: CASSPSGTGRGSPLHF; cdr3_nt: TGTGCCAGCAGCCCAAGCGGGACGGGCCGGGGGTCACCCCTCCACTTT
v_call: TRBV7-9; d_call: TRBD2; j_call: TRBJ2-6; clone_size: many; cdr3_aa: CASSPRTSGGAAGANVLTF; cdr3_nt: TGTGCCAGCAGCCCCCGGACTAGCGGGGGGGCTGCTGGGGCCAACGTCCTGACTTTC
v_call: TRBV7-3; d_call: TRBD2; j_call: TRBJ2-1; clone_size: .; cdr3_aa: CASSLSSSGNEQFF; cdr3_nt: TGTGCCAGCAGCTTATCCTCTAGCGGCAATGAGCAGTTCTTC
v_call: TRBV29-1; d_call: TRBD1; j_call: TRBJ1-2; clone_size: many; cdr3_aa: CSVGTGPDYGYTF; cdr3_nt: TGCAGCGTTGGGACAGGGCCAGACTATGGCTACACCTTC
v_call: TRBV29-1; d_call: TRBD1; j_call: TRBJ2-1; clone_size: .; cdr3_aa: CSVRGGDRDYNEQFF; cdr3_nt: TGCAGCGTTCGTGGAGGGGACAGGGACTACAATGAGCAGTTCTTC
v_call: TRBV6-2/TRBV6-3; d_call: TRBD1; j_call: TRBJ1-6; clone_size: .; cdr3_aa: CAGSGTGSSPLHF; cdr3_nt: TGTGCCGGCAGCGGGACAGGGAGTTCGCCCCTCCACTTT
v_call: TRBV30; d_call: .; j_call: TRBJ1-3; clone_size: .; cdr3_aa: CAWSGARGSNTIYF; cdr3_nt: TGTGCCTGGAGTGGGGCCCGGGGGTCAAACACCATATATTTT
v_call: TRBV5-1; d_call: .; j_call: TRBJ1-1; clone_size: .; cdr3_aa: CASTDMGGSDTEAFF; cdr3_nt: TGCGCCAGCACCGATATGGGGGGTTCAGACACTGAAGCTTTCTTT
v_call: TRBV4-2; d_call: TRBD2; j_call: TRBJ2-5; clone_size: .; cdr3_aa: CASSPRKRETETQYF; cdr3_nt: TGTGCCAGCAGCCCCAGAAAGCGGGAGACAGAGACCCAGTACTTC
v_call: TRBV20-1; d_call: TRBD2; j_call: TRBJ2-7; clone_size: many; cdr3_aa: CSAYRLAGGPYEQYF; cdr3_nt: TGCAGTGCTTACCGACTAGCGGGGGGGCCCTACGAGCAGTACTTC
v_call: TRBV6-1; d_call: TRBD1; j_call: TRBJ1-1; clone_size: .; cdr3_aa: CASSDQGARYTEAFF; cdr3_nt: TGTGCCAGCAGTGATCAGGGGGCGAGGTACACTGAAGCTTTCTTT
v_call: TRBV7-2; d_call: .; j_call: TRBJ2-5; clone_size: many; cdr3_aa: CASSLGRGRETQYF; cdr3_nt: TGTGCCAGCAGCTTAGGGCGGGGAAGAGAGACCCAGTACTTC
v_call: TRBV12-3/TRBV12-4; d_call: .; j_call: TRBJ1-2; clone_size: many; cdr3_aa: CASSPDGYYGYTF; cdr3_nt: TGTGCCAGCAGCCCGGACGGATACTATGGCTACACCTTC
v_call: TRBV20-1; d_call: .; j_call: TRBJ2-7; clone_size: many; cdr3_aa: CSAPGQVTYEQYF; cdr3_nt: TGCAGTGCCCCGGGCCAAGTAACCTACGAGCAGTACTTC
v_call: TRBV27; d_call: TRBD2; j_call: TRBJ2-2; clone_size: few; cdr3_aa: CASTHSGGVNTGELFF; cdr3_nt: TGTGCCAGCACCCATAGCGGGGGGGTGAACACCGGGGAGCTGTTTTTT
v_call: TRBV5-6; d_call: TRBD2; j_call: TRBJ2-3; clone_size: many; cdr3_aa: CASSLQASGVPDTQYF; cdr3_nt: TGTGCCAGCAGCTTGCAGGCTAGCGGGGTTCCAGATACGCAGTATTTT
v_call: TRBV5-1; d_call: .; j_call: TRBJ1-2; clone_size: many; cdr3_aa: CASSFDGSNYGYTF; cdr3_nt: TGCGCCAGCAGCTTTGACGGGTCTAACTATGGCTACACCTTC
v_call: TRBV5-1; d_call: TRBD1; j_call: TRBJ2-1; clone_size: many; cdr3_aa: CASSFLGGQANEQFF; cdr3_nt: TGCGCCAGCAGCTTTTTGGGCGGACAGGCCAATGAGCAGTTCTTC
v_call: TRBV7-2; d_call: TRBD1; j_call: TRBJ2-7; clone_size: .; cdr3_aa: CASSWQGQGPYEQYF; cdr3_nt: TGTGCCAGCAGCTGGCAGGGACAGGGCCCCTACGAGCAGTACTTC
v_call: TRBV4-1; d_call: TRBD2; j_call: TRBJ2-3; clone_size: few; cdr3_aa: CAGSQGPSGGGTDTQYF; cdr3_nt: TGCGCCGGCAGCCAAGGCCCTAGCGGGGGAGGGACAGATACGCAGTATTTT
v_call: TRBV20-1; d_call: .; j_call: TRBJ2-7; clone_size: once; cdr3_aa: CSAYSRGLSYEQYF; cdr3_nt: TGCAGTGCTTACTCCCGGGGTCTCTCCTACGAGCAGTACTTC
v_call: TRBV6-6; d_call: .; j_call: TRBJ1-2; clone_size: many; cdr3_aa: CASRPTAVRADYGYTF; cdr3_nt: TGTGCCAGCAGACCCACTGCGGTTCGGGCGGACTATGGCTACACCTTC
v_call: TRBV19; d_call: .; j_call: TRBJ2-6; clone_size: many; cdr3_aa: CASSIEAGWSSGANVLTF; cdr3_nt: TGTGCCAGTAGTATAGAGGCAGGGTGGTCCTCTGGGGCCAACGTCCTGACTTTC
v_call: TRBV27; d_call: .; j_call: TRBJ1-2; clone_size: once; cdr3_aa: CASSLSGYGYAF; cdr3_nt: TGTGCCAGCAGTTTAAGCGGATATGGCTACGCCTTC
v_call: TRBV5-1; d_call: TRBD1; j_call: TRBJ2-5; clone_size: many; cdr3_aa: CASSLSAAGQGETQYF; cdr3_nt: TGCGCCAGCAGTCTATCGGCAGCTGGACAGGGAGAGACCCAGTACTTC
v_call: TRBV20-1; d_call: .; j_call: TRBJ1-1; clone_size: many; cdr3_aa: CSGGEGRRNTEAFF; cdr3_nt: TGCAGCGGAGGAGAGGGACGGAGGAACACTGAAGCTTTCTTT
v_call: TRBV11-2; d_call: .; j_call: TRBJ1-5; clone_size: many; cdr3_aa: CASSLAGENQPQHF; cdr3_nt: TGTGCCAGCAGCTTAGCAGGGGAGAATCAGCCCCAGCATTTT
v_call: TRBV6-2/TRBV6-3; d_call: .; j_call: TRBJ1-6; clone_size: many; cdr3_aa: CATRQAGSPLHF; cdr3_nt: TGTGCCACACGACAGGCGGGATCACCCCTCCACTTT